Sequencing of this TCR beta chain was carried out in a study of Ad26.COV2.S vaccination and SARS-CoV-2 variants. The study's findings and limits: Vaccinated and placebo-treated recipients had similar non-spike TCR breadth.

Indicated treatment: about 20 received Ad26.COV2.S at low or high dose, single or two shots; five or six received placebo; per-sample allocation not given. Sampling was done on day 63 after the first vaccine or placebo injection. Points on this clone: Its antigen is currently unknown.

The CDR3 consists of 14 residues. Germline V gene data show CDR1 as SNHLY and CDR2 as FYNNEI. With 1 base removed from V and 1 base from J, the gap between germline ends came to 5 bases. Produced via immunoSEQ multiplex PCR; TCRdb's table is partial and in-frame only. The sample contains around 340,000 clones, 75% to 90% of which appear only once. The J gene is TRBJ1-3, the V gene TRBV2, with D uncertain. The TCR originated in a person aged 18-65 years who received the Ad26.COV2.S COVID-19 vaccine or a placebo. The source material was peripheral blood, sampled in a trial of Ad26.COV2.S vaccine versus placebo. The CDR3 DNA follows: TGTGCCAGCAGTGAAGGAAGATCTGGAAACACCATATATTTT. Amino acid sequence: CASSEGRSGNTIYF.